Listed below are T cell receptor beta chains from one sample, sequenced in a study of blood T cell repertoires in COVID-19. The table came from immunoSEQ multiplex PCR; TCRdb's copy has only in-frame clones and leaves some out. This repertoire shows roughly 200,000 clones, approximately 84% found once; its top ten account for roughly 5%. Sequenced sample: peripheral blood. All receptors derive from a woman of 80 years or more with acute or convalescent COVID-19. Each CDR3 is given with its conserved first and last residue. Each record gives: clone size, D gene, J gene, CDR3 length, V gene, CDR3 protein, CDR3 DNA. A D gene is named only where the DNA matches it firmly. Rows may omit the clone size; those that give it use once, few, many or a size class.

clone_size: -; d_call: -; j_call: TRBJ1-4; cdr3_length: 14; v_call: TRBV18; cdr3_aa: CASSPIGTGRELFF; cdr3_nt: TGTGCCAGCTCCCCTATCGGTACCGGGAGGGAACTGTTTTTT
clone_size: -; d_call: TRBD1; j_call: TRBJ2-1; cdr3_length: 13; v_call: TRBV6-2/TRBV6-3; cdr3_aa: CASSFRQGNEQFF; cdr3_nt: TGTGCCAGCAGTTTTAGACAGGGGAATGAGCAGTTCTTC
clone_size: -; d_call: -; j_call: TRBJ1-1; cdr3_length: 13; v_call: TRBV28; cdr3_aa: CASLRQDGTEAFF; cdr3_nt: TGTGCCAGCCTTCGACAGGACGGCACTGAAGCTTTCTTT
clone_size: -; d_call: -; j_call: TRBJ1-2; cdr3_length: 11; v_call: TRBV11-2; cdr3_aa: CASSSYYGYTF; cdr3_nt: TGTGCCAGCAGCTCGTACTATGGCTACACCTTC
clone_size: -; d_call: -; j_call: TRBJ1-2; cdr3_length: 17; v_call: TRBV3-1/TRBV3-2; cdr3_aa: CASSQDIPAGEVYGYTF; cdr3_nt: TGTGCCAGCAGCCAAGATATCCCGGCAGGGGAAGTTTATGGCTACACCTTC
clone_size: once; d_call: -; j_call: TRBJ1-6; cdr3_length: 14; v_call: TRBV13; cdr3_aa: CASSSGSYNSPLHF; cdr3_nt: TGTGCCAGCTCTAGCGGCTCCTATAATTCACCCCTCCACTTT
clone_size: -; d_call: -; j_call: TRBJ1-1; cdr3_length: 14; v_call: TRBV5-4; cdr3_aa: CASRGNRVGTEAFF; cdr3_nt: TGTGCCAGCAGAGGGAACAGGGTGGGGACTGAAGCTTTCTTT
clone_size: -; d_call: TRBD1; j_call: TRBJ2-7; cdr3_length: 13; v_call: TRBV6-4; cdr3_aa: CASSEGTGGEQYF; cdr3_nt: TGTGCCAGCAGTGAGGGGACAGGGGGCGAGCAGTACTTC
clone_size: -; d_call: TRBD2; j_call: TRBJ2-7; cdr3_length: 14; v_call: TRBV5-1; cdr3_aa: CASNGLAGSYEQYF; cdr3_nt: TGCGCCAGCAACGGACTAGCGGGCTCCTACGAGCAGTACTTC
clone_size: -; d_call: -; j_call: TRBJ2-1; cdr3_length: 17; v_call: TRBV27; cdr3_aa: CASSLWASRSSYNEQFF; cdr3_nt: TGTGCCAGCAGTTTATGGGCTAGCCGTAGCTCCTACAATGAGCAGTTCTTC
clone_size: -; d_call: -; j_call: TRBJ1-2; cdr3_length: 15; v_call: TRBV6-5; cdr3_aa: CASSLVWDSRGGYTF; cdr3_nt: TGTGCCAGCAGTTTAGTGTGGGACTCTCGTGGCGGCTACACCTTC
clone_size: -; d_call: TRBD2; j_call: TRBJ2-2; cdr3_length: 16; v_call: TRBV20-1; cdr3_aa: CSASSSSGRLAGELFF; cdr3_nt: TGCAGTGCTAGTTCGTCTAGCGGGAGGTTAGCCGGGGAGCTGTTTTTT
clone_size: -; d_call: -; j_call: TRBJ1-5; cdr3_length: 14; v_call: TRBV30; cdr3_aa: CAWSDRQGNQPQHF; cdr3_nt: TGTGCCTGGAGTGACCGACAGGGCAATCAGCCCCAGCATTTT
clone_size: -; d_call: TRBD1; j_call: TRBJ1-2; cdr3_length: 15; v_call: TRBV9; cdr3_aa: CASSPTGQGANGYTF; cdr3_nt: TGTGCCAGCAGCCCTACCGGACAGGGGGCGAATGGCTACACCTTC
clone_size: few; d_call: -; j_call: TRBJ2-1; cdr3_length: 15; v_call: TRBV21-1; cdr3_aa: CASSKGGNLTSGSFF; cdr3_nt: TGTGCCAGCAGCAAAGGTGGGAACCTTACTAGCGGGAGTTTCTTC
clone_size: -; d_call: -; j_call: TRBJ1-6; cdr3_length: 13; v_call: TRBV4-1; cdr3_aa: CASSPIDNSPLHF; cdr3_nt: TGCGCCAGCAGTCCTATTGATAATTCACCCCTCCACTTT
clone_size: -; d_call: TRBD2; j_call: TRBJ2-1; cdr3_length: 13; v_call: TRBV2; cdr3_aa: CASRAGVYNEQFF; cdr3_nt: TGTGCCAGCAGGGCGGGAGTGTACAATGAGCAGTTCTTC
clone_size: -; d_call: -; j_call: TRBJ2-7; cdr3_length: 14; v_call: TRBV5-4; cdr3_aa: CASSLERSSYEQYF; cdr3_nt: TGTGCCAGCAGCTTGGAGCGGAGCTCCTACGAGCAGTACTTC
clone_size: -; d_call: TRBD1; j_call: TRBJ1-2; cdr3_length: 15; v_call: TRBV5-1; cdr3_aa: CASSTLPDRGGGYTF; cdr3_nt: TGCGCCAGCAGCACCTTACCTGACAGGGGAGGCGGCTACACCTTC
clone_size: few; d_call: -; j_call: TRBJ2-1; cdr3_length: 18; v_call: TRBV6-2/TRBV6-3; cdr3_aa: CASSYLSGTPSSYNEQFF; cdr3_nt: TGTGCCAGCAGTTACCTTTCTGGGACTCCAAGCTCCTACAATGAGCAGTTCTTC
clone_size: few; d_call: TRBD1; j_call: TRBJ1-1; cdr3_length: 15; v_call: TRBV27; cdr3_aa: CASSSGQPLGTEAFF; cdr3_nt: TGTGCCAGCAGTTCGGGACAGCCTCTGGGGACTGAAGCTTTCTTT
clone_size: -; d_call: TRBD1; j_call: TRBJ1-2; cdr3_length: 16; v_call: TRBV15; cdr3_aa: CATSRDLGTGSIGYTF; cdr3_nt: TGTGCCACCAGCAGAGATTTGGGGACAGGGTCCATCGGCTACACCTTC
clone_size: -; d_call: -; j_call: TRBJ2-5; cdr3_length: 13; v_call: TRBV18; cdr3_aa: CASSNDRRETQYF; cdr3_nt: TGTGCCAGCTCAAACGACAGGCGAGAGACCCAGTACTTC
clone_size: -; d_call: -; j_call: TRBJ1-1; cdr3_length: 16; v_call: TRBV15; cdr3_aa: CATSRDLGGAGVEAFF; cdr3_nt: TGTGCCACCAGCAGAGATCTTGGGGGCGCGGGGGTTGAAGCTTTCTTT
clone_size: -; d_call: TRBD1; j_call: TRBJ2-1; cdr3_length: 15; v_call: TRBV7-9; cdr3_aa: CASSLGGTGLDEQFF; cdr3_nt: TGTGCCAGCAGCTTAGGAGGGACAGGGTTGGATGAGCAGTTCTTC
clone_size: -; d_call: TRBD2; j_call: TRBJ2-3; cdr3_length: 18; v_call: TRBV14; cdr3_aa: CASSHFGLREGHTDTQYF; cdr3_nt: TGTGCCAGCAGCCATTTTGGCCTAAGGGAGGGCCACACAGATACGCAGTATTTT
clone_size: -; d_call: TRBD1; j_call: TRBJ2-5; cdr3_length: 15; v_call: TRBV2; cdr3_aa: CASRITGGVGETQYF; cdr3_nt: TGTGCCAGCAGGATAACAGGGGGCGTGGGTGAGACCCAGTACTTC
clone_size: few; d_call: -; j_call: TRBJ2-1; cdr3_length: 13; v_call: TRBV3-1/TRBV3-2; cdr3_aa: CASSDRGNNEQFF; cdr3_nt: TGTGCCAGCAGCGACCGGGGTAACAATGAGCAGTTCTTC
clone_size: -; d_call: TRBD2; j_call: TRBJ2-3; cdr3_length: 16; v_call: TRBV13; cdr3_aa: CASSPFRNWGGDTQYF; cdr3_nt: TGTGCCAGCAGCCCCTTCCGGAACTGGGGGGGAGATACGCAGTATTTT
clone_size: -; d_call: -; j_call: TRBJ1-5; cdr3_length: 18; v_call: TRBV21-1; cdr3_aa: CASSKMGKGQSPHQPQHF; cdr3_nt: TGTGCCAGCAGCAAAATGGGAAAAGGACAGTCGCCTCATCAGCCCCAGCATTTT
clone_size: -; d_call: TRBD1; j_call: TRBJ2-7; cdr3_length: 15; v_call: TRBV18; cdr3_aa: CASSRARTGVNEQYF; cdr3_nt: TGTGCCAGCTCACGCGCGAGGACAGGGGTGAACGAGCAGTACTTC
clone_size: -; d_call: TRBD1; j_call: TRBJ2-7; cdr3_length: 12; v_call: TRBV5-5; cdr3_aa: CASSLGDRGQNF; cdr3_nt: TGTGCCAGCAGCTTGGGGGACAGGGGTCAGAACTTC
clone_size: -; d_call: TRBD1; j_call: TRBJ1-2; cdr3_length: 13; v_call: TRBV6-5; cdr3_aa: CASQDRVNYGYTF; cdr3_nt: TGTGCCAGCCAGGACAGGGTTAACTATGGCTACACCTTC
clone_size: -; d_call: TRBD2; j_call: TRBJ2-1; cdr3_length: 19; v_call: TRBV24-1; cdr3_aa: CATSDSIPASGRSYNEQFF; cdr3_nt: TGTGCCACCAGTGATTCCATCCCGGCTAGCGGGAGGTCCTACAATGAGCAGTTCTTC
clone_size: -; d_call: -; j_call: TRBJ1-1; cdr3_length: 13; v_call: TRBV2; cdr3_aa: CASRVTENTEAFF; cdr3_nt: TGTGCCAGCAGGGTGACAGAGAACACTGAAGCTTTCTTT
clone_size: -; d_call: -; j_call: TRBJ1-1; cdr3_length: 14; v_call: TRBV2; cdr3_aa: CASSERGLLTEAFF; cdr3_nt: TGTGCCAGCAGTGAAAGGGGATTATTGACTGAAGCTTTCTTT
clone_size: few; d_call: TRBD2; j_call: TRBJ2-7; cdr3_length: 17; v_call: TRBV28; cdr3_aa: CASSLAITSGSGYEQYF; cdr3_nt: TGTGCCAGCAGTCTAGCCATTACTAGCGGGAGTGGCTACGAGCAGTACTTC
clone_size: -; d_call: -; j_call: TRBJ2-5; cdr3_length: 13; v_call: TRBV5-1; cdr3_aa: CASSLGQGETQYF; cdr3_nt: TGCGCCAGCAGCTTGGGGCAGGGAGAGACCCAGTACTTC
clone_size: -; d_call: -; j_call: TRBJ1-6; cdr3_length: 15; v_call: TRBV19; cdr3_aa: CASSIRGANISPLHF; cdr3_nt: TGTGCCAGTAGTATTCGGGGGGCTAATATTTCACCCCTCCACTTT
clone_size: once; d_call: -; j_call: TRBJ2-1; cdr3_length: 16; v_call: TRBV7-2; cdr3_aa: CASSLAGPGLGGEQFF; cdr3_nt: TGTGCCAGCAGCTTAGCGGGTCCGGGATTGGGGGGTGAGCAGTTCTTC
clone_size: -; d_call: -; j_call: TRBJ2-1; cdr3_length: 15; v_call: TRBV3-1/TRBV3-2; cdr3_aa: CASSQWQASYNEQFF; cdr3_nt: TGTGCCAGCAGCCAGTGGCAGGCCTCCTACAATGAGCAGTTCTTC
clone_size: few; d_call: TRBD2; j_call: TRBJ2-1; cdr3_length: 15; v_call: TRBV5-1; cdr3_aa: CASVQLAGAYNEQFF; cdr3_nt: TGCGCCAGCGTGCAACTAGCGGGAGCTTATAATGAGCAGTTCTTC